Listed below are T cell receptor beta chains from one sample, sequenced in a study of CD8+ T cells in alopecia areata. Libraries were prepared by immunoSEQ multiplex PCR; TCRdb keeps only in-frame clonotypes and omits some of them. This repertoire shows a few hundred thousand clones, 35% to 40% found once; its top ten account for just under 0.5%. This material consisted of CD4+ T cells sorted from blood, taken around week 30, from a patient treated with tofacitinib. Receptor source: a human donor with alopecia areata. Both conserved end residues are part of each CDR3. The order of the fields is clone size, J gene, D gene, V gene, CDR3 protein, CDR3 DNA. D genes are given only for firm matches. Size values are once, few and many counts, or a class for expanded clones, and some rows have none.

.	TRBJ2-3	.	TRBV5-1	CASSFSADTQYF	TGCGCCAGCAGCTTTTCTGCAGATACGCAGTATTTT
many	TRBJ2-3	.	TRBV21-1	CASNPIAGEADTQYF	TGTGCCAGCAACCCAATAGCGGGAGAGGCAGATACGCAGTATTTT
once	TRBJ2-7	TRBD1	TRBV4-2	CASSQDKGTGTLSSYEQYF	TGTGCCAGCAGCCAAGATAAGGGGACAGGGACCCTGTCCAGCTACGAGCAGTACTTC
.	TRBJ1-5	.	TRBV2	CASSDTTANQPQHF	TGTGCCAGCAGTGATACCACCGCGAATCAGCCCCAGCATTTT
.	TRBJ2-3	.	TRBV5-1	CASSFRRDSYTDTQYF	TGCGCCAGCAGCTTTCGGCGGGACAGCTACACAGATACGCAGTATTTT
.	TRBJ1-2	.	TRBV29-1	CSVLDRNYGYTF	TGCAGCGTTCTTGACAGAAACTATGGCTACACCTTC
.	TRBJ1-2	.	TRBV5-5	CASSFRGYGYTF	TGTGCCAGCAGCTTTCGTGGCTATGGCTACACCTTC
.	TRBJ2-7	.	TRBV23-1	CASTSGRQSSYEQYF	TGCGCCAGCACCTCAGGGCGTCAAAGCTCCTACGAGCAGTACTTC
.	TRBJ2-7	TRBD2	TRBV7-2	CASRYGTSGYEQYF	TGTGCCAGCAGGTATGGGACTAGCGGCTACGAGCAGTACTTC
.	TRBJ1-1	TRBD1	TRBV5-1	CASSSGTVEAFF	TGCGCCAGCAGCTCAGGGACAGTTGAAGCTTTCTTT
few	TRBJ1-6	.	TRBV7-2	CASSLSTGTYSPLHF	TGTGCCAGCAGCCTCTCGACAGGAACGTACTCACCCCTCCACTTT
.	TRBJ2-1	TRBD2	TRBV7-9	CASSWPGASGGNEQFF	TGTGCCAGCAGTTGGCCTGGGGCTAGCGGGGGAAATGAGCAGTTCTTC
few	TRBJ2-4	.	TRBV2	CASTPRGARAKNIQYF	TGTGCCAGCACCCCTCGAGGGGCCAGAGCCAAAAACATTCAGTACTTC
once	TRBJ2-3	.	TRBV18	CASSPIDAGVKDTQYF	TGTGCCAGCTCACCAATAGACGCAGGGGTGAAAGATACGCAGTATTTT
.	TRBJ1-2	TRBD1	TRBV28	CAGGQGVYGYTF	TGTGCCGGAGGACAGGGGGTCTATGGCTACACCTTC
.	TRBJ1-5	TRBD1	TRBV7-9	CASSLSTGVNQPQHF	TGTGCCAGCAGCCTGAGCACAGGGGTCAATCAGCCCCAGCATTTT
.	TRBJ2-1	TRBD2	TRBV5-1	CASSLTAGGGMGNEQFF	TGCGCCAGCAGCTTGACGGCGGGAGGAGGAATGGGCAATGAGCAGTTCTTC
few	TRBJ2-3	.	TRBV5-1	CASSFGGSRTDTQYF	TGCGCCAGCAGCTTCGGGGGCTCTCGCACAGATACGCAGTATTTT
few	TRBJ1-4	.	TRBV9	CASSPRPNEKLFF	TGTGCCAGCAGCCCCCGACCTAATGAAAAACTGTTTTTT
once	TRBJ2-5	.	TRBV7-9	CASSLQGGRETQYF	TGTGCCAGCAGCTTACAGGGAGGACGGGAGACCCAGTACTTC
few	TRBJ2-7	.	TRBV30	CAWRGQQGDPREQYF	TGTGCCTGGAGGGGGCAACAGGGAGATCCGAGGGAGCAGTACTTC
.	TRBJ1-1	.	TRBV7-9	CASSSGLRMNTEAFF	TGTGCCAGCAGCTCGGGACTCCGCATGAACACTGAAGCTTTCTTT